This TCR beta chain was identified during a study of blood T cells in healthy people across ages. Background on the study: Template switching recovered approximately one barcoded beta molecule for every two T cells.

The CDR3 extends over 15 amino acids. The ends lost 0 bases at V and 4 bases at J; junction bases unmatched: 3. Looked up from germline, CDR1 is SGHRS and CDR2 is YFSETQ. Regarding the study as a whole: Changes seen in expanded clonotypes were possibly confounded by donor CMV status left unknown.

Concerning this clonotype: Its antigen remains unidentified.

Per sample, a minimum of 7 million PBMCs were isolated. Using a J-beta primer mix together with a sample-barcoded 5' primer, a second PCR was run for roughly 6 to 12 cycles. The template-switch adaptor was a 5' adaptor with 12 random nucleotides. It tagged each cDNA molecule. From the 5' RACE reads, TCRdb called clonotypes with MiXCR, one entry per CDR3 protein. The repertoire holds over 1,200,000 distinct CDR3 sequences, with 45% to 70% as singletons. This sequence originates from a man between 18 and 35 years old in good health. What was sequenced was blood. The chain employs TRBV5-1 and TRBJ2-1; 8 nucleotides agree with TRBD1. The CDR3: CASSLEDRAYNEQFF. In DNA, the CDR3 is TGCGCCAGCAGCTTGGAGGACAGGGCATACAATGAGCAGTTCTTC. Looking up the rest from reference TRBV5-1 and TRBJ2-1 gives the full variable domain: KAGVTQTPRYLIKTRGQQVTLSCSPISGHRSVSWYQQTPGQGLQFLFEYFSETQRNKGNFPGRFSGRQFSNSRSEMNVSTLELGDSALYLCASSLEDRAYNEQFFGPGTRLTVL.